The T cell receptor (beta chain) under discussion was sequenced for a study of T cell responses to AZD1222 COVID-19 vaccine. On this clone: What it binds is not known.

Whole-study results and caveats: Spike-specific TCRs gained breadth and depth after people received two AZD1222 doses. Donors, mostly white British, included more females; clonal diversity was possibly underestimated. Only five or six people who got AZD1222 tested seropositive at baseline.

This table comes from immunoSEQ multiplex PCR, and its TCRdb copy is limited to in-frame clones, with some not included. The data show under 250,000 clones, with more than 85% seen just once and less than 1.2% held by the top ten. After removal of 4 bases from V and 3 bases from J, the junction contained 7 bases not matched to a gene. Looked up from germline, CDR1 is SGHDT and CDR2 is YYEEEE. CDR3 length: 15 residues. Source: peripheral blood, taken on day 0 of MenACWY control vaccination. This TCR was recovered from an adult in good health. V and J are TRBV5-6 and TRBJ1-5; 7 positions match TRBD1. The CDR3 region has the DNA TGTGCCAGCAGCCCCAGGGGGATAAACAATCAGCCCCAGCATTTT. This codes for CASSPRGINNQPQHF. Full variable domain (outside the CDR3, taken from reference TRBV5-6 and TRBJ1-5): DAGVTQSPTHLIKTRGQQVTLRCSPKSGHDTVSWYQQALGQGPQFIFQYYEEEERQRGNFPDRFSGHQFPNYSSELNVNALLLGDSALYLCASSPRGINNQPQHFGDGTRLSIL.